Listed below are T cell receptor beta chains from one sample, sequenced in a study of blood T cell repertoires in COVID-19. Here immunoSEQ multiplex PCR was the method, and the copy in TCRdb shows in-frame clones only, minus some. The table records approximately 210,000 clones, 84% of them present only once. Input material: peripheral blood. The receptor source for this set is a woman between 45 and 60 years old with active or convalescent COVID-19. Each CDR3 is given with its conserved first and last residue. The D gene is left open where the match is weak. Only part of the rows carry a size: once, few, many, or a class if the clone is expanded.

j_call | clone_size | d_call | v_call | cdr3_nt | cdr3_aa
TRBJ1-2 | NA | NA | TRBV12-3/TRBV12-4 | TGTGCCAGCAGTAACCGGTTCGCCTACACCTTC | CASSNRFAYTF
TRBJ2-5 | NA | NA | TRBV4-1 | TGCGCCAGCAGCCAAGACCTAGGGGTTACCCAGTACTTC | CASSQDLGVTQYF
TRBJ1-5 | NA | NA | TRBV28 | TGTGCCAGCAGTTTCGACGGGAATCAGCCCCAGCATTTT | CASSFDGNQPQHF
TRBJ2-1 | NA | TRBD1 | TRBV4-1 | TGCCCCAGCAGCCGGCCCGGAAGGGACAGGGGGTATAATGAGCAGTTCTTC | CPSSRPGRDRGYNEQFF
TRBJ1-2 | NA | TRBD1 | TRBV10-3 | TGTGCCATCAGTCTTACAGGGGAATTAAACTATGGCTACACCTTC | CAISLTGELNYGYTF
TRBJ2-4 | NA | NA | TRBV5-1 | TGCGCCAGCAGACCAACGGAGGGGGCGGAGGGCATTCAGTACTTC | CASRPTEGAEGIQYF
TRBJ2-2 | NA | TRBD1 | TRBV29-1 | TGCAGCGTCAGGGGACAGGGTGACACCGGGGAGCTGTTTTTT | CSVRGQGDTGELFF
TRBJ2-3 | NA | TRBD2 | TRBV7-9 | TGTGCCAGCAGCCTTGTACTAGCGGGAGTGACAGATACGCAGTATTTT | CASSLVLAGVTDTQYF
TRBJ2-7 | once | NA | TRBV7-2 | TGTGCCAGCAGCTTAAGGGGTGGAACCTACGAGCAGTACTTC | CASSLRGGTYEQYF
TRBJ2-4 | NA | TRBD2 | TRBV28 | TGTGCCAGCAGCGTAGGGCGACTAGCGGGTGTAGCCAAAAACATTCAGTACTTC | CASSVGRLAGVAKNIQYF
TRBJ2-7 | NA | NA | TRBV29-1 | TGCAGCGTTGCCGGGACTGAACCCTACGAGCAGTACTTC | CSVAGTEPYEQYF
TRBJ1-2 | once | TRBD1 | TRBV2 | TGTGCCAGCAGCAGGGGACAGGGAGCCGGTGGCTACACCTTC | CASSRGQGAGGYTF
TRBJ1-4 | NA | NA | TRBV6-5 | TGTGCCAGCAGCTTCGACGGGCGGGCAAAGGAAAAACTGTTTTTT | CASSFDGRAKEKLFF
TRBJ1-3 | NA | NA | TRBV10-1 | TGCGCCAGCATGGAGGGAATTCGTGGAAACACCATATATTTT | CASMEGIRGNTIYF
TRBJ2-3 | NA | TRBD1 | TRBV10-1 | TGCGCCAGCAGCAGGGACAGGGGCACAGATACGCAGTATTTT | CASSRDRGTDTQYF
TRBJ2-1 | NA | NA | TRBV19 | TGTGCCAGTAGTACGGAGGAATACAATGAGCAGTTCTTC | CASSTEEYNEQFF
TRBJ2-2 | NA | TRBD2 | TRBV6-2/TRBV6-3 | TGTGCCAGCAGTTTTAGCGGGAGGGCCCCCGGGGAGCTGTTTTTT | CASSFSGRAPGELFF
TRBJ2-2 | NA | NA | TRBV11-2 | TGTGCCAGCAGACCGACAGGGAACACCGGGGAGCTGTTTTTT | CASRPTGNTGELFF
TRBJ1-4 | NA | NA | TRBV5-8 | TGTGCCAGCAGCTTGGATACAGGGTTCGGTGAAAAACTGTTTTTT | CASSLDTGFGEKLFF
TRBJ1-2 | NA | NA | TRBV6-1 | TGTGCCAGCAGTGAAGGAAGGGAGTCCGATGGCTACACCTTC | CASSEGRESDGYTF
TRBJ1-5 | once | TRBD1 | TRBV12-3/TRBV12-4 | TGTGCCAGCAGCGGGACAGGTAATCAGCCCCAGCATTTT | CASSGTGNQPQHF
TRBJ1-5 | NA | NA | TRBV6-5 | TGTGCCAGCAGTCCGCAGGTGAATAGCAATCAGCCCCAGCATTTT | CASSPQVNSNQPQHF
TRBJ1-3 | NA | TRBD1 | TRBV29-1 | TGCAGCGCCCGGACAGGAGGAAACACCATATATTTT | CSARTGGNTIYF
TRBJ1-2 | NA | NA | TRBV29-1 | TGCAGCGTTGAAGAGGGAAGGGGGTATGGCTACACCTTC | CSVEEGRGYGYTF
TRBJ2-1 | NA | TRBD1 | TRBV27 | TGTGCCAGCAGTAACCTCGCGAAGGGGGCTTCCTACAATGAGCAGTTCTTC | CASSNLAKGASYNEQFF
TRBJ2-1 | once | NA | TRBV29-1 | TGCAGCGTTGAAGCGCAGGGGATAAGATCCTACAATGAGCAGTTCTTC | CSVEAQGIRSYNEQFF
TRBJ2-2 | NA | NA | TRBV28 | TGTGCCAGCACGGCTAGAGGATGGACCGGGGAGCTGTTTTTT | CASTARGWTGELFF
TRBJ1-1 | NA | TRBD1 | TRBV3-1/TRBV3-2 | TGTGCCAGCAGCCAAGATAGGGACAGTAGAACTGAAGCTTTCTTT | CASSQDRDSRTEAFF
TRBJ2-5 | NA | TRBD2 | TRBV5-4 | TGTGCCAGCAGCTCCGGACTAGCGGGAGATCGAGAGACCCAGTACTTC | CASSSGLAGDRETQYF
TRBJ2-1 | NA | TRBD2 | TRBV9 | TGTGCCAGCAGCTTGACTAGCGGGACGCAGGAGCAGTTCTTC | CASSLTSGTQEQFF
TRBJ1-1 | NA | NA | TRBV19 | TGTGCCACCATCGGGGATCCCCGAACTGAAGCTTTCTTT | CATIGDPRTEAFF
TRBJ2-1 | NA | TRBD1 | TRBV28 | TGTGCCATAAGCCGCCGGGACAGGGGGCTGTTTAGAAGAAATGAGCAGTTCTTC | CAISRRDRGLFRRNEQFF